The clone carrying this T cell receptor (beta chain) was detected a few times. The antigen is undetermined. With 4 bases removed from V and 7 bases from J, the gap between germline ends came to 17 bases. The CDR3 length is 15 residues. Per germline, CDR1 LNHNV and CDR2 YYDKDF (reference sequence). The data are from a study of T-cell memory formation after mild COVID-19. Study findings and constraints: Day 15 to 85 contracting clones showed balanced CD4/CD8; day 15 to 37 expanders favored CD4+. CD4+ contracting clones lay mainly in CM and EM, CD8+ ones in EMRA.

Employing constant-segment primers, 5'RACE generated TCR alpha and TCR beta cDNA libraries bearing sample barcodes and UMIs. TCRdb ran MiXCR on the 5' RACE reads and lists one entry per CDR3 protein. The profile covers about 430,000 distinct CDR3 sequences, with 20% to 25% appearing a single time and about 8.7% taken by the ten largest. Sequencing input: PBMCs or a T cell subset sorted from them (not recorded which). The V and J genes are TRBV15 and TRBJ2-1; the D gene is possibly TRBD2 (6 bases). This TCR derives from an adult woman who had mild COVID-19 (a few samples of this study predate the infection). Cell type and time point are not known. The chain's CDR3 is CATSIARGGLNEQFF. The DNA for the CDR3 is TGTGCCACCAGCATAGCTAGAGGAGGGTTGAATGAGCAGTTCTTC.